This T cell receptor beta chain was sequenced for a study of CD8 T cells in Susac syndrome. Random hexamers served to reverse transcribe roughly 0.45 to 1 ug RNA. immunoSEQ multiplex PCR amplified TCR beta CDR3 across 54 Vbeta, 13 Jbeta. TCRdb redid the calling of the immunoSEQ multiplex PCR reads with MiXCR, one entry per CDR3 protein. The sample has 90,000 to 150,000 distinct CDR3 sequences, around 90% seen once. V lost 5 bases, J lost 9 bases, and 17 bases lay in between. The CDR3 is 15 amino acids. The germline V gene has CDR1 LNHDA and CDR2 SQIVND (reference sequence). The sample consisted of CD4+ T cells from PBMCs. The chain is built from TRBV19 and TRBJ1-6, with D possibly TRBD1 on 6 matching bases. This TCR was recovered from a human donor in good health. DNA of the CDR3: TGTGCCAGTAGTGTGTCTTCGGGGGCACTTTCACCCCTCCACTTT. This encodes CASSVSSGALSPLHF.